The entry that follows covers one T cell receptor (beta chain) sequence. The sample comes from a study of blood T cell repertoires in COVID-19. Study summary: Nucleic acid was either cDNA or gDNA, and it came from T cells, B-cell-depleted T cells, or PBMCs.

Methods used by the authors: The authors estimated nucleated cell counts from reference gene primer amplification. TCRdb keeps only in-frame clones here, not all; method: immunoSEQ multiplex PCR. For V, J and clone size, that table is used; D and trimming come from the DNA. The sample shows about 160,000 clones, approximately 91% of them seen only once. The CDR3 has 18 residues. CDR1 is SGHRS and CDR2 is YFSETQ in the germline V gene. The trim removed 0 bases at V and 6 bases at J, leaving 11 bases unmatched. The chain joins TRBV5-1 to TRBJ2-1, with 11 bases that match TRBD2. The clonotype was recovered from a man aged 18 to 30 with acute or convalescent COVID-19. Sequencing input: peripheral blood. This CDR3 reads CASSLGLAGGPPGNEQFF. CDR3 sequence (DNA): TGCGCCAGCAGCTTGGGGCTAGCGGGAGGTCCGCCCGGCAATGAGCAGTTCTTC. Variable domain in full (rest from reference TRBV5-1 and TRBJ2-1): KAGVTQTPRYLIKTRGQQVTLSCSPISGHRSVSWYQQTPGQGLQFLFEYFSETQRNKGNFPGRFSGRQFSNSRSEMNVSTLELGDSALYLCASSLGLAGGPPGNEQFFGPGTRLTVL.